The present T cell receptor (beta chain) was sequenced within a study of blood T cell repertoires in COVID-19. Method: immunoSEQ multiplex PCR; TCRdb's copy keeps in-frame clones and lacks some. The top ten hold 15% of the sample, which has more than 85,000 clones, 82% seen once. CDR3 length equals 14 residues. The germline V gene encodes CDR1 SGHTA and CDR2 FQGNSA. Losses at the gene ends were 3 bases for V and 3 bases for J; bases not matched to a gene: 2. The sequenced material came from peripheral blood. This TCR derives from a woman over 75 with acute or convalescent COVID-19. The chain is built from TRBV7-2 and TRBJ1-1, with 9 bases matching TRBD1. The CDR3 DNA follows: TGTGCCAGCAGCTTCACAGGGGGCGACACTGAAGCTTTCTTT. This translates into CASSFTGGDTEAFF. The entire variable domain, with the rest obtained from reference TRBV7-2 and TRBJ1-1, is as follows: GAGVSQSPSNKVTEKGKDVELRCDPISGHTALYWYRQSLGQGLEFLIYFQGNSAPDKSGLPSDRFSAERTGGSVSTLTIQRTQQEDSAVYLCASSFTGGDTEAFFGQGTRLTVV.